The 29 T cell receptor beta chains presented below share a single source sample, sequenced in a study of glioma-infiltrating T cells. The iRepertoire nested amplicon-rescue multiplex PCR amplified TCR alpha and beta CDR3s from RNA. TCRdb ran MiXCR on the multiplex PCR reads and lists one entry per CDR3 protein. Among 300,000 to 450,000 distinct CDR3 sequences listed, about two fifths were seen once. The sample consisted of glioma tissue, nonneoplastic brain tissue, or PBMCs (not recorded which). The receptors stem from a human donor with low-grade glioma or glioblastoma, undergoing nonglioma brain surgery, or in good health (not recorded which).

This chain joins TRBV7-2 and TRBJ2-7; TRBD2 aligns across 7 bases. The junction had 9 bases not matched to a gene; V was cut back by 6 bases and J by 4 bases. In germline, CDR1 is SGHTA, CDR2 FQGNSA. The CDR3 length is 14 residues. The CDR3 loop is CASSFTSDFYEQYF. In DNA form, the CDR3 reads TGTGCCAGCAGTTTTACTAGCGACTTTTACGAGCAGTACTTC. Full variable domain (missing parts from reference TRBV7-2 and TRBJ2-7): GAGVSQSPSNKVTEKGKDVELRCDPISGHTALYWYRQSLGQGLEFLIYFQGNSAPDKSGLPSDRFSAERTGGSVSTLTIQRTQQEDSAVYLCASSFTSDFYEQYFGPGTRLTVT.

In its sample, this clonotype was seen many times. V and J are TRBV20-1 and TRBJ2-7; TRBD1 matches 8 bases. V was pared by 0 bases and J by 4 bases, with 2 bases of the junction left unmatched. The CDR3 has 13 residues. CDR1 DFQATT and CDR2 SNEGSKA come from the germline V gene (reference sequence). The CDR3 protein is CSARDTGGYEQYF. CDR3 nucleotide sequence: TGCAGTGCTAGAGATACAGGGGGATACGAGCAGTACTTC.

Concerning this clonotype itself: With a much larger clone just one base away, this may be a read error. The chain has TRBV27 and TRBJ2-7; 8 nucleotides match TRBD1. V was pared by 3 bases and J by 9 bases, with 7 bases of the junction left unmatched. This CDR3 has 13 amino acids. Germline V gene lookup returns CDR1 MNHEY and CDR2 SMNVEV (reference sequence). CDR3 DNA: TGTGCCAGCAGTTTCCTCGGACAGGGTTGGCAGTACTTC. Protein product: CASSFLGQGWQYF.

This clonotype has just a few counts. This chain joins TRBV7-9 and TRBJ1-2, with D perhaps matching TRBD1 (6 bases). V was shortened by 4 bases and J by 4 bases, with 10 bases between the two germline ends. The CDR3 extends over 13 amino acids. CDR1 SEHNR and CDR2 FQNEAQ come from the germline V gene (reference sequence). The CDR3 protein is CASSSTGPYGYTF. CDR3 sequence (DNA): TGTGCCAGCAGCTCGACAGGACCCTATGGCTACACCTTC.

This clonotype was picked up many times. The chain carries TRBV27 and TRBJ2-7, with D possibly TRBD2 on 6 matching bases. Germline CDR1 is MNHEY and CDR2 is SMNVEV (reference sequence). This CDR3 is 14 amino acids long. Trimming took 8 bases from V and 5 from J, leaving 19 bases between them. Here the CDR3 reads CASHSVGGEHEQYF. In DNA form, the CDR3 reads TGTGCCAGCCACAGTGTGGGCGGGGAGCACGAGCAGTACTTC.

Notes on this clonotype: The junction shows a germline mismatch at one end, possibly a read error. DNA for the CDR3: TGTGCCAGCAGTTTTATTAGTTTTAGCTCCTACCATGAGCAATTCTTC. Residues: CASSFISFSSYHEQFF. The rearrangement uses TRBV27 and TRBJ2-1; D gene unclear. This CDR3 comprises 16 residues. The germline V gene encodes CDR1 MNHEY and CDR2 SMNVEV (reference sequence).

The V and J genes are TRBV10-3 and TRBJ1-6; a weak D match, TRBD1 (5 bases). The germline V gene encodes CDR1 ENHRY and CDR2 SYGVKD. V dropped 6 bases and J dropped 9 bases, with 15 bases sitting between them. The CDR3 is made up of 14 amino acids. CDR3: CAISDRVGGSPLHF. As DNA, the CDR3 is TGTGCCATCAGCGACAGAGTCGGTGGTTCACCCCTCCACTTT.

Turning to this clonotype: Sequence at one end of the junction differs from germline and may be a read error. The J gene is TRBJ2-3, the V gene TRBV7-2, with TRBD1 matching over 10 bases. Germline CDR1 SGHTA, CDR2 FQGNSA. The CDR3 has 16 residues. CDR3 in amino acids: CASGLASGQGADTQYF. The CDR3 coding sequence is TGTGCCAGCGGCTTAGCGAGCGGACAGGGGGCAGATACGCAGTATTTT. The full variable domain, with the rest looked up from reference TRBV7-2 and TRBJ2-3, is GAGVSQSPSNKVTEKGKDVELRCDPISGHTALYWYRQSLGQGLEFLIYFQGNSAPDKSGLPSDRFSAERTGGSVSTLTIQRTQQEDSAVYLCASGLASGQGADTQYFGPGTRLTVL.

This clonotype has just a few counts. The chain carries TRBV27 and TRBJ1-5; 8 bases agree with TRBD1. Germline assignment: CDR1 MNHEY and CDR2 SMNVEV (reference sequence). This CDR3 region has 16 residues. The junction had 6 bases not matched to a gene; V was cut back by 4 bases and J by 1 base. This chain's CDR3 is CASSSRTGHSNQPQHF. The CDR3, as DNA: TGTGCCAGCAGTTCTCGGACAGGGCACAGCAATCAGCCCCAGCATTTT.

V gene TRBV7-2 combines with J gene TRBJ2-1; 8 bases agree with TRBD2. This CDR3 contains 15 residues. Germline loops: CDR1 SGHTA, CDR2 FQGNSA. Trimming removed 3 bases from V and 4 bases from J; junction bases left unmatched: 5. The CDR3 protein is CASSFTSGDYNEQFF. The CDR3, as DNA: TGTGCCAGCAGCTTTACTAGCGGAGATTACAATGAGCAGTTCTTC.

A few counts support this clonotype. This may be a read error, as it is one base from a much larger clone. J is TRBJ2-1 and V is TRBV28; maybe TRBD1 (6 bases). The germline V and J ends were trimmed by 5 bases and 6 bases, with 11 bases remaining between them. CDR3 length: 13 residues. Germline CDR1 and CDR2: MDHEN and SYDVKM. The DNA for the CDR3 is TGTGCCAGCAGTGCAGGGGTTTGCAATGAGCAGTTCTTC. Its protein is CASSAGVCNEQFF.

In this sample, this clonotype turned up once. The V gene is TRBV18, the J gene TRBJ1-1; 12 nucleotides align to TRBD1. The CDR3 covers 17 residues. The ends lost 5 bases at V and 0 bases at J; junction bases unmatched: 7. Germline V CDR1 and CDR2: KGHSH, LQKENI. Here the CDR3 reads CASSSGTGGIMNTEAFF. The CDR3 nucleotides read TGTGCCAGCTCATCAGGGACAGGGGGCATCATGAACACTGAAGCTTTCTTT.

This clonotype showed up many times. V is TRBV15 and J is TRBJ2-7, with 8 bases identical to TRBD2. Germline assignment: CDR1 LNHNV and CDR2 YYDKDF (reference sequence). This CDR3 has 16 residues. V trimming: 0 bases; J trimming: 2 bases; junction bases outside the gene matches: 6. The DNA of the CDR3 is TGTGCCACCAGCAGAGATCGGCTAGCGGGCACCTACGAGCAGTACTTC. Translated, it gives CATSRDRLAGTYEQYF.

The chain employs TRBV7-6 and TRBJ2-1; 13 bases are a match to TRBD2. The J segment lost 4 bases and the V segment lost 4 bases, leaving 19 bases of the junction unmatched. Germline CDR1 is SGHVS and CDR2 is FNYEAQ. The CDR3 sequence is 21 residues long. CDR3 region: CASSSSSTSGRPRWRYNEQFF. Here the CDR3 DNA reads TGTGCCAGCAGCTCCTCCTCGACTAGCGGGAGGCCCCGGTGGAGGTACAATGAGCAGTTCTTC.

The CDR3 DNA follows: TGCAGCGTTTCACCCGGGACAGGGGGCTACGAGCAGTACTTC. Its translation is CSVSPGTGGYEQYF. The chain joins TRBV29-1 to TRBJ2-7; 11 bases are a match to TRBD1. With 5 bases clipped from V and 3 bases from J, the junction kept 6 bases outside the gene matches. The CDR3 runs to 14 residues. CDR1 and CDR2 from the germline V gene are SQVTM and ANQGSEA.

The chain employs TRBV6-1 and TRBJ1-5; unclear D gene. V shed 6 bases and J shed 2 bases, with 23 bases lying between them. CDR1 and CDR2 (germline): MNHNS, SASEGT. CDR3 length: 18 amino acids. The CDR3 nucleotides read TGTGCCAGCAGCGGCTACCTTCGAAACCCCGGTGGCAATCAGCCCCAGCATTTT. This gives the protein CASSGYLRNPGGNQPQHF.

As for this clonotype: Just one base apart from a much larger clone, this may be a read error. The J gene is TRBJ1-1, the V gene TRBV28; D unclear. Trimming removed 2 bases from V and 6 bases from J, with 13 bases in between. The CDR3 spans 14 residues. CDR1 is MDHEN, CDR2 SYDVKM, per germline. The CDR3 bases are TGTGCCAGCAGTTTACGCCGGGTGGAGTCTGAAGCTTTCTTT. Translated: CASSLRRVESEAFF. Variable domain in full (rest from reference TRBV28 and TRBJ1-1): DVKVTQSSRYLVKRTGEKVFLECVQDMDHENMFWYRQDPGLGLRLIYFSYDVKMKEKGDIPEGYSVSREKKERFSLILESASTNQTSMYLCASSLRRVESEAFFGQGTRLTVV.

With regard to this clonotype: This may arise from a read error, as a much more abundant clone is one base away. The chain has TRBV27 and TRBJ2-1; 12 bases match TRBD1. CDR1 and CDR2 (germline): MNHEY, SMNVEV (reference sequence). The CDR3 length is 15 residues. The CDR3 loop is CASSFRDRGPNGQFF. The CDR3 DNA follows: TGTGCCAGCAGTTTTAGGGACAGGGGGCCGAATGGGCAGTTCTTC.

The CDR3 coding sequence is TGTGCCAGCAGTGAACAGGGATATGGTACGCAGTATTTT. Translated: CASSEQGYGTQYF. This chain uses TRBV28 with TRBJ2-3, with D perhaps matching TRBD1 (6 bases). There are 13 residues in the CDR3. Looked up from germline, CDR1 is MDHEN and CDR2 is SYDVKM. Deletions cut 5 bases from V and 8 bases from J, with 14 bases between. Together with reference TRBV28 and TRBJ2-3, the CDR3 gives the full variable domain: DVKVTQSSRYLVKRTGEKVFLECVQDMDHENMFWYRQDPGLGLRLIYFSYDVKMKEKGDIPEGYSVSREKKERFSLILESASTNQTSMYLCASSEQGYGTQYFGPGTRLTVL.

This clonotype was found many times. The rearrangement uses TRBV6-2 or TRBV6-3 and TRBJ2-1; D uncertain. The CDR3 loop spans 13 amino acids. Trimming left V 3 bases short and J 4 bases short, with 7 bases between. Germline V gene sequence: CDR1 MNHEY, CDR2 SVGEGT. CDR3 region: CASSYTEYNEQFF. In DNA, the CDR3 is TGTGCCAGCAGTTATACGGAGTACAATGAGCAGTTCTTC.

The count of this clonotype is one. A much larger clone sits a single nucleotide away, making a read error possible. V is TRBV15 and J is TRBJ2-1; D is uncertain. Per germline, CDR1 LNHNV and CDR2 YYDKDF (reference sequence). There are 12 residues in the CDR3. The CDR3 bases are TGTGCCACCACCAGAGATTGGTTTGAGCAGTTCTTC. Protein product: CATTRDWFEQFF.

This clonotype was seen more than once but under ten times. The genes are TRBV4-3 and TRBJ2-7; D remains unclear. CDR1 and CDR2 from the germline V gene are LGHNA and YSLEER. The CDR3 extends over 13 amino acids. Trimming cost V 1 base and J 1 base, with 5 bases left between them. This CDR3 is CASSQVPSYEQYF. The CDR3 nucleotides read TGCGCCAGCAGCCAAGTACCGTCCTACGAGCAGTACTTC.

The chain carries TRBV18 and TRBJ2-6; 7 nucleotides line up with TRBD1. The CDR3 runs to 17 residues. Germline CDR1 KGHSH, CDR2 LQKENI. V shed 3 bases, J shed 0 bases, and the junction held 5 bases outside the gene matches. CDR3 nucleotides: TGTGCCAGCTCACCGGGGACAGTTTACTCTGGGGCCAACGTCCTGACTTTC. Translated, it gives CASSPGTVYSGANVLTF.

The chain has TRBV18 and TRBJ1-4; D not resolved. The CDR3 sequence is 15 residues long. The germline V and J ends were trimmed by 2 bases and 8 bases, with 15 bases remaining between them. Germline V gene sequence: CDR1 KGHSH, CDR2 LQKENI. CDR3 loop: CASSPGPRRNEKLFF. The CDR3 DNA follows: TGTGCCAGCTCACCAGGGCCTCGAAGAAACGAAAAACTGTTTTTT.

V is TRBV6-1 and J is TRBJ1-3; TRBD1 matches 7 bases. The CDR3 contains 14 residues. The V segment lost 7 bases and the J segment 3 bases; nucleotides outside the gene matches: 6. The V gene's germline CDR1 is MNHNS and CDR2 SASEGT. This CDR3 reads CASILGTDGNTIYF. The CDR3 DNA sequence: TGTGCCAGCATCTTGGGGACAGATGGAAACACCATATATTTT.

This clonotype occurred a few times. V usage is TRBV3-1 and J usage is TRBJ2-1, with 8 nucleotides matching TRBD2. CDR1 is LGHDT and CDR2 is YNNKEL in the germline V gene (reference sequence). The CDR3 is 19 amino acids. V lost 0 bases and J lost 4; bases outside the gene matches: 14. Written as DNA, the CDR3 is TGTGCCAGCAGCCAAGATCAAGGGGATAGCGGGATGCTATACAATGAGCAGTTCTTC. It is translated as CASSQDQGDSGMLYNEQFF.

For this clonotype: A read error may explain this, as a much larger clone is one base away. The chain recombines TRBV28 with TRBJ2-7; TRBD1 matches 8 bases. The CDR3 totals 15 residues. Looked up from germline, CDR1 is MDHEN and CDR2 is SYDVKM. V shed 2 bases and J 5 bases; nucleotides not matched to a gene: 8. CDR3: CASSLSRTGSHEQYF. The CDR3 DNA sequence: TGTGCCAGCAGTTTAAGCCGGACAGGGTCCCACGAGCAGTACTTC.

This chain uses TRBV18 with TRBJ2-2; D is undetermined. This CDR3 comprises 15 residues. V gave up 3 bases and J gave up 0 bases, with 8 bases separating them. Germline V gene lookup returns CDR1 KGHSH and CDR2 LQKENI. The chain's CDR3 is CASSPLGTNTGELFF. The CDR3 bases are TGTGCCAGCTCACCGTTGGGGACGAACACCGGGGAGCTGTTTTTT.

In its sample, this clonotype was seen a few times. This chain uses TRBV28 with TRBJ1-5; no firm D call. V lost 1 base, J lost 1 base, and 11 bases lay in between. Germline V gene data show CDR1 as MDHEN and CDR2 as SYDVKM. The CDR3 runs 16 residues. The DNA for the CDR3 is TGTGCCAGCAGTTTATTTCCTAGGAGGAGCAATCAGCCCCAGCATTTT. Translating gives CASSLFPRRSNQPQHF.